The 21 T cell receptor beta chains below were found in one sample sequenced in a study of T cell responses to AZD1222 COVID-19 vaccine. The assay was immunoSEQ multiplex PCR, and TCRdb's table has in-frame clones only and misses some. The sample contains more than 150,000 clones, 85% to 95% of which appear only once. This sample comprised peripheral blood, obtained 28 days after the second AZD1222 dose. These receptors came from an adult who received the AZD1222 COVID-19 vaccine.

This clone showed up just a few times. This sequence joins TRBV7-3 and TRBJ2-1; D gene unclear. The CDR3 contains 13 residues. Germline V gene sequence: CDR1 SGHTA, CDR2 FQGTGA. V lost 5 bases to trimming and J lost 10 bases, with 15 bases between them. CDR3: CASSPLGSSEQFF. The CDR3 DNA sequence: TGTGCCAGCAGCCCCCTGGGGTCCAGCGAGCAGTTCTTC.

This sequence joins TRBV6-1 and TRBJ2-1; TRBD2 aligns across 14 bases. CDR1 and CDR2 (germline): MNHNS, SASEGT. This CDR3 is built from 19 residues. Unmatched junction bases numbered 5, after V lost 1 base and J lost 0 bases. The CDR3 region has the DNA TGTGCCAGCAGTGAAGTTGAGACTAGCGGGGGGGCCTCCTACAATGAGCAGTTCTTC. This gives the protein CASSEVETSGGASYNEQFF.

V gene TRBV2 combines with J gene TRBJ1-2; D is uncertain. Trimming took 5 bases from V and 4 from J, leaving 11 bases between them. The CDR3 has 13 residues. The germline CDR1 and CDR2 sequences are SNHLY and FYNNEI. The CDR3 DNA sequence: TGTGCCAGCAGTCGGAACATTGGCTATGGCTACACCTTC. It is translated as CASSRNIGYGYTF. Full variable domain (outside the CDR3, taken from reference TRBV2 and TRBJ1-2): EPEVTQTPSHQVTQMGQEVILRCVPISNHLYFYWYRQILGQKVEFLVSFYNNEISEKSEIFDDQFSVERPDGSNFTLKIRSTKLEDSAMYFCASSRNIGYGYTFGSGTRLTVV.

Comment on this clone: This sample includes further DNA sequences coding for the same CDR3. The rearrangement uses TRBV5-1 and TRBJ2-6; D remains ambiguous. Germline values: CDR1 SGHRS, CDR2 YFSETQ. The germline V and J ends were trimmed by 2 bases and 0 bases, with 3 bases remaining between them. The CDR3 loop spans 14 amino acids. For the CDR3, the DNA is TGCGCCAGCAGCTTAAGCTCTGGGGCCAACGTCCTGACTTTC. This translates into CASSLSSGANVLTF.

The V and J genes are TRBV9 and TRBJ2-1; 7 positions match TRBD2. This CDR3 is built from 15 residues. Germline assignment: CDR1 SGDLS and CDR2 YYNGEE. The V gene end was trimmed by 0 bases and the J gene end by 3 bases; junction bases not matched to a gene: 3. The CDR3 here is CASSVGGSGYNEQFF. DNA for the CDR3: TGTGCCAGCAGCGTAGGCGGGAGCGGCTACAATGAGCAGTTCTTC.

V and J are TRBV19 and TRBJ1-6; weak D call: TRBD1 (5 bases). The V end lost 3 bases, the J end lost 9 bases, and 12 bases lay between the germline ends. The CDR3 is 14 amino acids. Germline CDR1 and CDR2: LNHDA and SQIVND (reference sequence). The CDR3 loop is CASSMNGGTSPLHF. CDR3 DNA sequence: TGTGCCAGTAGTATGAACGGGGGGACTTCACCCCTCCACTTT.

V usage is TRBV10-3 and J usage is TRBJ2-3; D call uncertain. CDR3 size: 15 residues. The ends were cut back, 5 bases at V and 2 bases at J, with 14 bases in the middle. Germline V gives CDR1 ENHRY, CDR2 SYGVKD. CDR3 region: CAISPPGSNTDTQYF. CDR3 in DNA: TGTGCCATCAGTCCCCCCGGTAGCAACACAGATACGCAGTATTTT.

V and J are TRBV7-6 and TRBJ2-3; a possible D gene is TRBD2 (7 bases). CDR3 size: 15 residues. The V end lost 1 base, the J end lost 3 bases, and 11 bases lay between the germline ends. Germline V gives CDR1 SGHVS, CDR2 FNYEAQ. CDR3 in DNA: TGTGCCAGCAGCTTAGTGGGGGGGCTTACAGATACGCAGTATTTT. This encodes CASSLVGGLTDTQYF.

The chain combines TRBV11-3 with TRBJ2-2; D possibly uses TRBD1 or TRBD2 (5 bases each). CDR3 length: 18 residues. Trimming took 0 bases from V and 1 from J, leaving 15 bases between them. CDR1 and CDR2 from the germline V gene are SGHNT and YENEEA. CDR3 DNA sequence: TGTGCCAGCAGCTTAGACGAAGTCGGGACGGAGAACACCGGGGAGCTGTTTTTT. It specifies CASSLDEVGTENTGELFF.

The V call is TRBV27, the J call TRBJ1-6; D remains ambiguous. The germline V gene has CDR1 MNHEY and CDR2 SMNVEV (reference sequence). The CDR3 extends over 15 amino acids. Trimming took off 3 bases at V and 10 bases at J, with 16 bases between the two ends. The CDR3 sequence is CASSFSRELGSPLHF. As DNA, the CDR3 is TGTGCCAGCAGTTTCTCCCGGGAATTAGGGTCACCCCTCCACTTT.

The CDR3 region is CASSNPGTNTEAFF. CDR3 nucleotide sequence: TGTGCCAGTAGTAATCCCGGGACTAACACTGAAGCTTTCTTT. The chain has TRBV19 and TRBJ1-1, with D possibly TRBD1 on 5 matching bases. This CDR3 has 14 residues. The V gene's germline CDR1 is LNHDA and CDR2 SQIVND (reference sequence). The germline V and J ends were trimmed by 4 bases and 2 bases, with 11 bases remaining between them. Looking up the rest from reference TRBV19 and TRBJ1-1 gives the full variable domain: DGGITQSPKYLFRKEGQNVTLSCEQNLNHDAMYWYRQDPGQGLRLIYYSQIVNDFQKGDIAEGYSVSREKKESFPLTVTSAQKNPTAFYLCASSNPGTNTEAFFGQGTRLTVV.

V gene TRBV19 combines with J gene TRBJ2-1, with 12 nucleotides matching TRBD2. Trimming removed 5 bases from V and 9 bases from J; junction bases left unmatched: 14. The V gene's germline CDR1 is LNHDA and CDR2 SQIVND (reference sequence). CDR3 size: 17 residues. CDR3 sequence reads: CASSSASGGAGQGEQFF. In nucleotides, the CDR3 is TGTGCCAGTAGTTCGGCTAGCGGGGGGGCTGGACAGGGTGAGCAGTTCTTC.

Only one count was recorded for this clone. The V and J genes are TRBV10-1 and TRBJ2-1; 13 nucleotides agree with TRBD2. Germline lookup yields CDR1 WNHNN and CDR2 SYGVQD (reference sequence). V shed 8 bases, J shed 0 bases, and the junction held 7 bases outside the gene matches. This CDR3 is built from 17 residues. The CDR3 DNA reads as TGCGCCAGCTGGACTAGCGGGAGTAATGGCTCCTACAATGAGCAGTTCTTC. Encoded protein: CASWTSGSNGSYNEQFF.

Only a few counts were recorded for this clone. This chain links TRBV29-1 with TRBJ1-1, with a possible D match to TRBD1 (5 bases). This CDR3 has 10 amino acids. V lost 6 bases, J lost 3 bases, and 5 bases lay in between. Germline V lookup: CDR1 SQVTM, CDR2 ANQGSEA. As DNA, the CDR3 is TGCAGCGTAGGGGACACTGAAGCTTTCTTT. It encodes CSVGDTEAFF.

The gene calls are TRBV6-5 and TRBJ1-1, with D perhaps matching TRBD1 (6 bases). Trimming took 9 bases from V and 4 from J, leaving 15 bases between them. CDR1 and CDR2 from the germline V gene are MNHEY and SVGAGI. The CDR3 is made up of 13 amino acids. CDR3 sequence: CASSRGASTEAFF. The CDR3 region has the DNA TGTGCCAGTTCCCGGGGGGCGAGCACTGAAGCTTTCTTT.

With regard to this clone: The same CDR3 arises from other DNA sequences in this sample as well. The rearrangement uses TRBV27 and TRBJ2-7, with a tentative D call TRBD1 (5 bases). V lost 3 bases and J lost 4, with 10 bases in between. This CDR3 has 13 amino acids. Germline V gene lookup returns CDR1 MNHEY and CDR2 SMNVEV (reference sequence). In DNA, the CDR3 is TGTGCCAGCAGTTTGAGTCAGGGATACGAGCAGTACTTC. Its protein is CASSLSQGYEQYF.

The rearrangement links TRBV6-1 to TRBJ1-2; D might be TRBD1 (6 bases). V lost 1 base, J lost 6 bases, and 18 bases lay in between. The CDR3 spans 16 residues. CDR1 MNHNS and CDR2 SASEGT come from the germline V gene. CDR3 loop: CASSEVTTGANNGYTF. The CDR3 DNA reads TGTGCCAGCAGTGAAGTAACGACGGGGGCAAATAATGGCTACACCTTC.

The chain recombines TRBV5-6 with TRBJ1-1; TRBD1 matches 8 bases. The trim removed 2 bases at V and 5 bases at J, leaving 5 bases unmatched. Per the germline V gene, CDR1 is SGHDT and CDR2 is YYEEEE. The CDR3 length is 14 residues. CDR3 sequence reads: CASSLRQGRTEAFF. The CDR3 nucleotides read TGTGCCAGCAGCTTACGACAGGGGAGGACTGAAGCTTTCTTT.

CDR3 in amino acids: CASSQTDGFTDTQYF. The DNA for the CDR3 is TGCGCCAGCAGCCAAACGGACGGGTTCACAGATACGCAGTATTTT. J is TRBJ2-3 and V is TRBV4-3; D call uncertain. In germline, CDR1 is LGHNA, CDR2 YSLEER. The germline V and J ends were trimmed by 2 bases and 2 bases, with 11 bases remaining between them. CDR3 length: 15 amino acids.

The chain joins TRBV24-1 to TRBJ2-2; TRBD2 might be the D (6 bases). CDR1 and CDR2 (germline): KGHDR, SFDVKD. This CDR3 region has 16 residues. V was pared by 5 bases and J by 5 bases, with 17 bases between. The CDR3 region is CATSVPRGLETGELFF. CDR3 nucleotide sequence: TGTGCCACCAGTGTTCCGCGGGGTCTGGAAACCGGGGAGCTGTTTTTT.

The CDR3 reads CASKEGAIGYGYTF. The CDR3 coding sequence is TGTGCCAGTAAGGAGGGTGCAATAGGCTATGGCTACACCTTC. This chain joins TRBV19 and TRBJ1-2; no firm D call. The CDR3 is made up of 14 amino acids. The germline CDR1 and CDR2 sequences are LNHDA and SQIVND (reference sequence). V was clipped by 7 bases and J by 4 bases, with 16 bases between them.